These T cell receptor beta chains were read from a single sample in a study of cytomegalovirus exposure and HLA in healthy donors. Profiling relied on immunoSEQ multiplex PCR, and the TCRdb table lists in-frame clones only, not all of them. This table has under 70,000 clones, 77% appearing once. The sample comprised PBMCs. These receptors were taken from a female donor in good health and CMV-seronegative. CDR3s include the opening cysteine and the closing phenylalanine or tryptophan. Each record gives: clone size, V gene, J gene, D gene, CDR3 DNA, CDR3 protein. A D gene is named only where the DNA matches it firmly. Where a row states a size, it is once, few, many or the class of an expanded clone; other rows omit it.

NA	TRBV5-8	TRBJ2-1	TRBD2	TGTGCCAGCAGTTCTCGACTAGCGGGGAGATACAATGAGCAGTTCTTC	CASSSRLAGRYNEQFF
NA	TRBV7-6	TRBJ2-5	TRBD1	TGTGCCAGCAGCTTAGCGGGGGGACAGGGAGGAGAGACCCAGTACTTC	CASSLAGGQGGETQYF
NA	TRBV9	TRBJ2-3	TRBD2	TGTGCCAGCAGCCCCGGGACTAGCGGGAGATTAGATACGCAGTATTTT	CASSPGTSGRLDTQYF
NA	TRBV7-9	TRBJ1-1	TRBD1	TGTGCCGCAGGACAGGGTGACACTGAAGCTTTCTTT	CAAGQGDTEAFF
NA	TRBV9	TRBJ2-7	NA	TGTGCCAGCAGCGGTTCGACGGAGCCGTACTACGAGCAGTACTTC	CASSGSTEPYYEQYF
NA	TRBV28	TRBJ2-7	TRBD1	TGTGCCAGCAACCTAGGGGGCGGCTACGAGCAGTACTTC	CASNLGGGYEQYF
NA	TRBV10-3	TRBJ2-7	NA	TGTGCCATCAGTGGTGAGGACGAGCAGTACTTC	CAISGEDEQYF
NA	TRBV4-1	TRBJ2-3	NA	TGCGCCAGGACGGGACTCTCTAGCACAGATACGCAGTATTTT	CARTGLSSTDTQYF
few	TRBV7-3	TRBJ1-6	TRBD1	TGTGCCAGCAGCTTAAGCGGACAGGTCGGTTCACCCCTCCACTTT	CASSLSGQVGSPLHF
NA	TRBV6-1	TRBJ1-5	NA	TGTGCCAGCAGTGAAGCGGCAGGGCAGCCCCAGCATTTT	CASSEAAGQPQHF
NA	TRBV30	TRBJ1-5	NA	TGTGCCTGGAGTGCCTGGAGTTTAGGGGGCAATCAGCCCCAGCATTTT	CAWSAWSLGGNQPQHF
NA	TRBV7-9	TRBJ2-7	NA	TGTGCCAGCAGCTTATATGAGTGGGAGCAGTACTTC	CASSLYEWEQYF
NA	TRBV11-2	TRBJ2-1	NA	TGTGCCAGCAGCTTGTGGGGGGGCCAAGAGGCTGAGCAGTTCTTC	CASSLWGGQEAEQFF
NA	TRBV28	TRBJ2-2	TRBD1	TGTGCCAGTGGACGACAGGGAACTGCGAACACCGGGGAGCTGTTTTTT	CASGRQGTANTGELFF
NA	TRBV6-6	TRBJ2-2	TRBD2	TGTGCCAGCAAGCGGGAGTTAACCGGGGAGCTGTTTTTT	CASKRELTGELFF
NA	TRBV5-5	TRBJ1-6	TRBD1	TGTGCCAGCAACTCCGGGACAGGGGGCTTTTCCTATAATTCCCCCCTCCACTTT	CASNSGTGGFSYNSPLHF
few	TRBV10-3	TRBJ1-1	NA	TGTGCCATCAGTGAGTCATTACAGGGCACTGAAGCTTTCTTT	CAISESLQGTEAFF
NA	TRBV5-3	TRBJ2-5	TRBD2	TGTGCCAGAAGCTTATTAGCGGGAGGGGGGGAGCAGTACTTC	CARSLLAGGGEQYF
NA	TRBV29-1	TRBJ1-1	NA	TGCAGCGCAGCAATCGGGGTGATTTACACTGAAGCTTTCTTT	CSAAIGVIYTEAFF
NA	TRBV19	TRBJ1-5	TRBD1	TGTGCCATGGGACAGGGTGGCAATCAGCCCCAGCATTTT	CAMGQGGNQPQHF
NA	TRBV7-2	TRBJ2-7	TRBD2	TGTGCCAGCAGCTTTGAGCGGGGCTACGAGCAGTACTTC	CASSFERGYEQYF
NA	TRBV27	TRBJ1-2	NA	TGTGCCAGCACGGCCGGGTGGCTCTCTAACTATGGCTACACCTTC	CASTAGWLSNYGYTF
NA	TRBV19	TRBJ1-3	NA	TGTGCCAGTAGTATCCTCACGGGACTCACGAGCTCTGGAAACACCATATATTTT	CASSILTGLTSSGNTIYF
NA	TRBV6-5	TRBJ1-2	NA	TGTGCCAGCAGGACAGCCCAAGCTAACTATGGCTACACCTTC	CASRTAQANYGYTF
NA	TRBV7-9	TRBJ2-7	TRBD1	TGTGCCAGCAGCTTAGTCGGGACAGGGGACTTCGTGCAGTACTTC	CASSLVGTGDFVQYF
NA	TRBV28	TRBJ2-5	NA	TGTGCCAGCAGTTTAGTAGCACGTGAGACCCAGTACTTC	CASSLVARETQYF
NA	TRBV9	TRBJ2-5	NA	TGTGCCAGCAGCTTGGGGACTCTCAGGGAGACCCAGTACTTC	CASSLGTLRETQYF
NA	TRBV10-3	TRBJ1-1	NA	TGTGCCATCAGTGAGTACGGGGGGACTGAAGCTTTCTTT	CAISEYGGTEAFF
NA	TRBV14	TRBJ2-6	NA	TGTGCCAGCAGCCAATTAAGCTCGGGTGGATCTGGGGCCAACGTCCTGACTTTC	CASSQLSSGGSGANVLTF
NA	TRBV6-1	TRBJ1-1	NA	TGTGCCAGCAGTGAAAGAGAGAACACTGAAGCTTTCTTT	CASSERENTEAFF
NA	TRBV30	TRBJ2-7	NA	TGTGCCTGGGGGACATTCAAAAAGTACTTC	CAWGTFKKYF
NA	TRBV19	TRBJ1-1	NA	TGTGCCAGTAGTATTACGACATCGCCCCTAATTTTC	CASSITTSPLIF
NA	TRBV29-1	TRBJ1-1	NA	TGCAGCGTTGACGGTACTCCGGGGATCCGTGTAGGAGCTTTCTTT	CSVDGTPGIRVGAFF
NA	TRBV28	TRBJ2-1	NA	TGTGCCAGCAGAGAGGGAGAGCAGGGGGGAAATGAGCAGTTCTTC	CASREGEQGGNEQFF
few	TRBV28	TRBJ2-5	NA	TGTGCCAGCAGTTGGGGCAGCAGCAGGGAGACCCAGTACTTC	CASSWGSSRETQYF
NA	TRBV7-9	TRBJ1-1	TRBD1	TGTGCCAGCAGCCACGGACAGGGTTACACTGAAGCTTTCTTT	CASSHGQGYTEAFF
NA	TRBV11-2	TRBJ2-3	TRBD2	TGTGCCAGCACTACGGGAGGGGGAGATACGCAGTATTTT	CASTTGGGDTQYF
NA	TRBV10-3	TRBJ1-1	NA	TGTGCCATCAGGTCACAGGGAATGAACACTGAAGCTTTCTTT	CAIRSQGMNTEAFF
few	TRBV7-9	TRBJ2-1	TRBD2	TGTGCCAGCAGCTTAGCGCTAGCGGGAGCTACTGAGCAGTTCTTC	CASSLALAGATEQFF
few	TRBV5-1	TRBJ1-4	TRBD1	TGCGCCAGCAGCCTGTCCCGGGACAGCAATGAAAAACTGTTTTTT	CASSLSRDSNEKLFF
NA	TRBV18	TRBJ1-2	NA	TGTGCCAGCTCACCGGGGGCGACAGGATTCTTCTATGGCTACACCTTC	CASSPGATGFFYGYTF
few	TRBV28	TRBJ2-1	NA	TGTGCCAGCAGTTTCACCTACAATGAGCAGTTCTTC	CASSFTYNEQFF
few	TRBV19	TRBJ2-4	NA	TGTGCCAGCAGAAATATTGCAGGGGTAGCCAAAAACATTCAGTACTTC	CASRNIAGVAKNIQYF
few	TRBV5-1	TRBJ2-2	NA	TGCGCCAGCAGCCTACCGACTTTGAACCGACGGGGAACCGGGGAGCTGTTTTTT	CASSLPTLNRRGTGELFF
NA	TRBV6-5	TRBJ1-6	NA	TGTGCCAGCAGTTACGTGGAGAATTCGCGGCCCCTCCACTTT	CASSYVENSRPLHF
NA	TRBV19	TRBJ1-1	NA	TGTGCCAGTAGTACGCACTCAGGGAACACTGAAGCTTTCTTT	CASSTHSGNTEAFF
NA	TRBV9	TRBJ1-1	TRBD1	TGTGCCAGCAGCGGACAGGGGGTCCCTGAAGCTTTCTTT	CASSGQGVPEAFF
NA	TRBV10-3	TRBJ2-3	NA	TGTGCCATCAGTGACAGGGGAGGGGACACAGATACGCAGTATTTT	CAISDRGGDTDTQYF
NA	TRBV10-3	TRBJ2-7	NA	TGTGCCATCAGGGGCAGCGGGGACACCTACGAGCAGTACTTC	CAIRGSGDTYEQYF
NA	TRBV9	TRBJ2-3	NA	TGTGCCAGCAGCGTTGGCACCCTAGGAGATACGCAGTATTTT	CASSVGTLGDTQYF
NA	TRBV5-1	TRBJ2-3	NA	TGCGCCAGCAGCTTGGGAACAGCTAGCACAGATACGCAGTATTTT	CASSLGTASTDTQYF
once	TRBV29-1	TRBJ2-7	TRBD1	TGCAGCGTTCCGGGACAGGGATGGGAAGAGCAGTACTTC	CSVPGQGWEEQYF
NA	TRBV15	TRBJ2-7	NA	TGTGCCACCAGCAGAGATTGCCCCTTGGCACACGAGCAGTACTTC	CATSRDCPLAHEQYF
NA	TRBV27	TRBJ1-1	NA	TGTGCCAGCAGTTTAAGGGGTCATGGCACTGAAGCTTTCTTT	CASSLRGHGTEAFF
few	TRBV7-2	TRBJ2-3	NA	TGTGCCAGCAGCTTAGTCCCCTTGGATACGCAGTATTTT	CASSLVPLDTQYF